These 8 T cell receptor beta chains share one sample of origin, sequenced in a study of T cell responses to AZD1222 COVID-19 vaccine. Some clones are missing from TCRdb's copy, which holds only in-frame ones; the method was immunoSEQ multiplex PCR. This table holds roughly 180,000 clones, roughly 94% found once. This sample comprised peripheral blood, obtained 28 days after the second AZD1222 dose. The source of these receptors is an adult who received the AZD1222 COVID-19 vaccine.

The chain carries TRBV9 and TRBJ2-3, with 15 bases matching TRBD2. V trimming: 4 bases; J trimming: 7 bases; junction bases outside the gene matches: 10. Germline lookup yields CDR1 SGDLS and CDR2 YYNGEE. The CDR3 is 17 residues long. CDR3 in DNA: TGTGCCAGCAGCTTCGGGACTAGCGGGGGGCCCCCGCATACGCAGTATTTT. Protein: CASSFGTSGGPPHTQYF.

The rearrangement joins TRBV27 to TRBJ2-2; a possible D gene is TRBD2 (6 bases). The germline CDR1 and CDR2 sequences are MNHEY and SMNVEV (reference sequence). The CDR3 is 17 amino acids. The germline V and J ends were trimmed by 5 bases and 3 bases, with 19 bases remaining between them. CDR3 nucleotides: TGTGCCAGCAGTGGTAACGGGAGAGTAGGTGACACCGGGGAGCTGTTTTTT. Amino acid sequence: CASSGNGRVGDTGELFF.

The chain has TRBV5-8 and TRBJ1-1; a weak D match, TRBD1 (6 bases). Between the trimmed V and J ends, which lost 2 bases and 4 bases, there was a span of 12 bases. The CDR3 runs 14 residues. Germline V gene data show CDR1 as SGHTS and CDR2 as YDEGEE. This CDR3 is CASSFRGLGTEAFF. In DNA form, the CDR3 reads TGTGCCAGCAGCTTTCGGGGGCTCGGCACTGAAGCTTTCTTT.

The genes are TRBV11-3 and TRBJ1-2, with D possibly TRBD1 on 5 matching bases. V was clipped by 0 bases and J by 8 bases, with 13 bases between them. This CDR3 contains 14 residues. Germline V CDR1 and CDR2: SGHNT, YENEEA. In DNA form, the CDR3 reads TGTGCCAGCAGCTTAGATCCGGGCAGGGAAGGCTACACCTTC. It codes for CASSLDPGREGYTF. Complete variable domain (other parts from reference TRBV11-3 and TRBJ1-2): EAGVVQSPRYKIIEKKQPVAFWCNPISGHNTLYWYLQNLGQGPELLIRYENEEAVDDSQLPKDRFSAERLKGVDSTLKIQPAELGDSAVYLCASSLDPGREGYTFGSGTRLTVV.

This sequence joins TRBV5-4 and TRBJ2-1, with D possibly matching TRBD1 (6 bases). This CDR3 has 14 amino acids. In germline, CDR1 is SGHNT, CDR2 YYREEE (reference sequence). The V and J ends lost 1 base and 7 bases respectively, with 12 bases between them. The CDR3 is CASSLINTGNEQFF. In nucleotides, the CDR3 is TGTGCCAGCAGCTTGATTAACACAGGGAATGAGCAGTTCTTC.

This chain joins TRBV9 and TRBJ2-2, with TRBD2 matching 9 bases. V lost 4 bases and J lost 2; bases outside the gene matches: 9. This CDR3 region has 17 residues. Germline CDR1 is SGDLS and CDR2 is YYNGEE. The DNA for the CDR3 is TGTGCCAGCAGCTCCGGGGGAGCGGGGGGCAACACCGGGGAGCTGTTTTTT. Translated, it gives CASSSGGAGGNTGELFF.

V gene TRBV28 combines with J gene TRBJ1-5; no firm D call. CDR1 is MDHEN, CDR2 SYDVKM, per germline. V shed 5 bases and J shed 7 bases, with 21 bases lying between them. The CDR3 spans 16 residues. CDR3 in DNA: TGTGCCAGCAGTCCCTACCCGGCCCCCTGGGCCCAGCCCCAGCATTTT. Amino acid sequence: CASSPYPAPWAQPQHF.

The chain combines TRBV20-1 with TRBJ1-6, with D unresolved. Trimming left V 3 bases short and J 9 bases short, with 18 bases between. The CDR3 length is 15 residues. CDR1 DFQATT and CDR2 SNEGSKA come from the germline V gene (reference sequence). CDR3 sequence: CSASKPAAGSSPLHF. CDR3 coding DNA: TGCAGTGCTAGTAAACCCGCAGCCGGGTCTTCACCCCTCCACTTT.